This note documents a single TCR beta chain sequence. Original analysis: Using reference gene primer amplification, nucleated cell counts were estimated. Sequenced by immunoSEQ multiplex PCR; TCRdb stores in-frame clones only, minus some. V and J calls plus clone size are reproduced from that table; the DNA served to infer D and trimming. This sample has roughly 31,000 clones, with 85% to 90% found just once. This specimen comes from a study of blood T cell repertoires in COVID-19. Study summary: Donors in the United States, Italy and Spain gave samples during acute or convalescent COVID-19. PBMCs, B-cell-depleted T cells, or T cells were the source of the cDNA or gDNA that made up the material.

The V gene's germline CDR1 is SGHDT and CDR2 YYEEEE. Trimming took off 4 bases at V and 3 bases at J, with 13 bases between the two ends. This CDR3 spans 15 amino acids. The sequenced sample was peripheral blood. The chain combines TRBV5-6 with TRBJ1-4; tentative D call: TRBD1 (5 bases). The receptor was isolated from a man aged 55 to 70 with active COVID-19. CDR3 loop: CASSQGLLANEKLFF. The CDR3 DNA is TGTGCCAGCAGCCAGGGTTTACTGGCTAATGAAAAACTGTTTTTT.